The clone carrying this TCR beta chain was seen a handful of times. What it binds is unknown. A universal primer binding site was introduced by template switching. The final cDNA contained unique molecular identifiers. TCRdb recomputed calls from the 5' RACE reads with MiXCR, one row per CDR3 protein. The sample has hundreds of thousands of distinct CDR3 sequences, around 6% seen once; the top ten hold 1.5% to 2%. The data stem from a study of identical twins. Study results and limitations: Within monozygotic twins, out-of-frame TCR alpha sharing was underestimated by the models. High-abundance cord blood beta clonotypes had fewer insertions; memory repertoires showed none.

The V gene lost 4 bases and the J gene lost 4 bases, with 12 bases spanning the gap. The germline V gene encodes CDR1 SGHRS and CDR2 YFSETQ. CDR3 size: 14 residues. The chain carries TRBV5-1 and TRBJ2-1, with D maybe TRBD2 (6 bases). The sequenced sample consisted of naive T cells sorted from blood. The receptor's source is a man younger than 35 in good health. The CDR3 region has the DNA TGCGCCAGCAGCGGCGGGGATTCTTACAATGAGCAGTTCTTC. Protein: CASSGGDSYNEQFF.